This TCR beta chain originates from a study of neoadjuvant anti-PD-1 for oral cavity cancer. Libraries were prepared by immunoSEQ multiplex PCR; TCRdb keeps only in-frame clonotypes and omits some of them. The data contain nearly 15,000 clones, around 34% of them singletons. Regarding time point: after neoadjuvant nivolumab, at surgical resection. The CDR3 runs 14 residues. V dropped 4 bases and J dropped 2; count of bases not matched to a gene: 5. The germline V gene encodes CDR1 SNHLY and CDR2 FYNNEI. In its sample, this clone was seen a few times. This material consisted of tumor tissue, taken after nivolumab (anti-PD-1) treatment. The genes are TRBV2 and TRBJ2-7, with TRBD2 matching over 7 bases. The receptor's source is a person aged 40 to 85 with oral cavity squamous cell carcinoma. Here the CDR3 reads CASSGGGNPYEQYF. DNA for the CDR3: TGTGCCAGCAGTGGGGGGGGAAACCCCTACGAGCAGTACTTC.